This is a list of T cell receptor beta chains from one sample in a study of cytomegalovirus exposure and HLA in healthy donors. The assay was immunoSEQ multiplex PCR, and TCRdb's table has in-frame clones only and misses some. The sample comprises around 96,000 clones, around 76% of which are singletons, and 10% rests with the top ten. Sequenced sample: PBMCs. Receptors were obtained from a young man in good health and CMV-seropositive. CDR3s include the opening cysteine and the closing phenylalanine or tryptophan. D genes are given only for firm matches. For some rows the clone size is stated as once, few or many, or as a class when expanded; others skip it.

V,D,J,size,DNA,CDR3
TRBV21-1,.,TRBJ1-1,few,TGTGCCAGCAGCGTTCTCGGTCCGAACACTGAAGCTTTCTTT,CASSVLGPNTEAFF
TRBV9,.,TRBJ1-3,.,TGTGCCAGCAGCGTAGATGGGGCGCTTGGAAACACCATATATTTT,CASSVDGALGNTIYF
TRBV6-1,TRBD1,TRBJ2-1,.,TGTGCCAGCAGTGAACTCGGGACAGTCCCCTACAATGAGCAGTTCTTC,CASSELGTVPYNEQFF
TRBV2,.,TRBJ1-6,.,TGTGCCAGCAGAGTGGACAGTCTCTATAATTCACCCCTCCACTTT,CASRVDSLYNSPLHF
TRBV18,.,TRBJ2-2,.,TGTGCCAGCTCTAGGGGGTCGAACACCGGGGAGCTGTTTTTT,CASSRGSNTGELFF
TRBV5-6,.,TRBJ1-1,.,TGTGCCAGCAGGGCGGCCGGTGGTACTGAAGCTTTCTTT,CASRAAGGTEAFF
TRBV2,.,TRBJ2-6,.,TGTGCCAGCAGTGAAGCCCGGGGTTACCCCTCTGGGGCCAACGTCCTGACTTTC,CASSEARGYPSGANVLTF
TRBV6-6,TRBD1,TRBJ1-1,few,TGTGCCAGCAGGCCCGGGACAGGGGTTACTGAAGCTTTCTTT,CASRPGTGVTEAFF
TRBV7-9,TRBD2,TRBJ2-3,.,TGTGCCAGCAGCTTAAGGGCGGGGGGCCCCACAGATACGCAGTATTTT,CASSLRAGGPTDTQYF
TRBV7-9,.,TRBJ2-5,.,TGTGCCAGCAGCTCCGGGACTGGCCAAGAGACCCAGTACTTC,CASSSGTGQETQYF
TRBV9,TRBD1,TRBJ2-7,.,TGTGCCAGCAGCGGACAAGACAGGGGCTTTTACGAGCAGTACTTC,CASSGQDRGFYEQYF
TRBV7-6,TRBD2,TRBJ2-5,.,TGTGCCAGCAGCCCTGGGCTAGCGGGGGGGGAGGACCAAGAGACCCAGTACTTC,CASSPGLAGGEDQETQYF
TRBV5-1,TRBD1,TRBJ2-2,.,TGCGCCAGCGGGACAGCGAACACCGGGGAGCTGTTTTTT,CASGTANTGELFF
TRBV6-6,.,TRBJ2-7,.,TGTGCCAGCCAAGACAAGAGCTCCTACGAGCAGTACTTC,CASQDKSSYEQYF
TRBV5-4,TRBD1,TRBJ2-2,few,TGTGCCAGCAGCCGGGACAGAGACACCGGGGAGCTGTTTTTT,CASSRDRDTGELFF
TRBV29-1,.,TRBJ1-4,.,TGCAGCGTTGTCACAGTTGGTGGTGAAAAACTGTTTTTT,CSVVTVGGEKLFF
TRBV4-2,.,TRBJ2-2,.,TGTGCCAGCAGCCTCGAGAGGTGGGGGGAGCTGTTTTTT,CASSLERWGELFF
TRBV10-3,TRBD1,TRBJ1-1,.,TGTGCCACCCAGACAGGGGACACTGAAGCTTTCTTT,CATQTGDTEAFF
TRBV27,.,TRBJ1-1,.,TGTGCCAGCAGTTTACGGGTTTTGAACACTGAAGCTTTCTTT,CASSLRVLNTEAFF
TRBV5-6,.,TRBJ1-3,.,TGTGCCAGCAGCTTGCTAAGAAACACCATATATTTT,CASSLLRNTIYF
TRBV6-1,TRBD1,TRBJ2-3,.,TGTGCCAGCAGTGGCCTAGGACAGGCTAGCACAGATACGCAGTATTTT,CASSGLGQASTDTQYF
TRBV10-2,TRBD2,TRBJ2-2,once,TGCGCCAGCAGTCGAACTAGCGGGGGGGCAGGCACCGGGGAGCTGTTTTTT,CASSRTSGGAGTGELFF
TRBV4-1,.,TRBJ2-7,.,TGCGCCAGCAGCCAAGAGAATCTCGGCGGGACCCACGAGCAGTACTTC,CASSQENLGGTHEQYF
TRBV2,.,TRBJ1-4,few,TGTGCCAGCAGCGTTACCGGGGTACTTCGTGAAAAACTGTTTTTT,CASSVTGVLREKLFF
TRBV6-5,TRBD1,TRBJ1-2,.,TGTGCCAGCAGTTACTCGACAGGGGGCACTGGCTATGGCTACACCTTC,CASSYSTGGTGYGYTF
TRBV6-4,.,TRBJ2-7,.,TGTGCCAGCAGTGCCAACGCTGGGAGCTACGAGCAGTACTTC,CASSANAGSYEQYF
TRBV29-1,.,TRBJ1-2,.,TGCAGCGTTGAAGCCCAGGGTGAAGGCTACACCTTC,CSVEAQGEGYTF
TRBV9,.,TRBJ1-6,.,TGTGCCAGCAGCGTAGCCCCGGGGTATAATTCACCCCTCCACTTT,CASSVAPGYNSPLHF
TRBV2,.,TRBJ2-1,.,TGTGCCAGCAGGACTTGGGGGGACAATGAGCAGTTCTTC,CASRTWGDNEQFF
TRBV6-5,.,TRBJ2-1,.,TGTGCCAGCAGTTACTCGACCAGGGTAGACGATGAGCAGTTCTTC,CASSYSTRVDDEQFF
TRBV7-9,.,TRBJ1-1,.,TGTTCCAGCTTTGGAAGCGGGGGGCGAACCACTGAAGCTTTCTTT,CSSFGSGGRTTEAFF
TRBV5-1,TRBD1,TRBJ2-7,.,TGCGCCAGCAGCTTGCAGGGGGTGGTCCCCTACGAGCAGTACTTC,CASSLQGVVPYEQYF
TRBV7-8,.,TRBJ1-1,.,TGTGCCAGCAGCCCCCAGGTACAGGCCGTTACTGAAGCTTTCTTT,CASSPQVQAVTEAFF
TRBV4-2,.,TRBJ1-5,few,TGTGCCAGCAGCCAAGATGGGGGGGGAAGCAATCAGCCCCAGCATTTT,CASSQDGGGSNQPQHF
TRBV7-2,.,TRBJ2-7,.,TGTGCCAGCAGCTTAGCTTCAGGGATCGAGCAGTACTTC,CASSLASGIEQYF
TRBV7-3,.,TRBJ2-3,few,TGTGCCAGCAGCCCTTACCTAGGAGATACGCAGTATTTT,CASSPYLGDTQYF
TRBV5-1,TRBD1,TRBJ1-1,.,TGCGCCAGCAGCATAAGAAGACAACAGGGGATCGACACTGAAGCTTTCTTT,CASSIRRQQGIDTEAFF
TRBV6-5,.,TRBJ1-6,.,TGTGCCAGCGGTTGGAGCTCCTATAATTCACCCCTCCACTTT,CASGWSSYNSPLHF
TRBV11-2,TRBD2,TRBJ2-7,.,TGTGCCAGCAGCACGGGACTAGCGGGGGGGCGGGGGTTGGGCGAGCAGTACTTC,CASSTGLAGGRGLGEQYF
TRBV7-9,TRBD1,TRBJ1-1,.,TGTGCCAGCAGCCTAATCGGGACAGGGTTTGAAGCTTTCTTT,CASSLIGTGFEAFF
TRBV2,TRBD1,TRBJ2-1,.,TGTGCCAGCAGCCGAGTACGGCCGGGACAGAGCTCCTACAATGAGCAGTTCTTC,CASSRVRPGQSSYNEQFF
TRBV28,.,TRBJ1-5,.,TGTGCCAGCAGTTTTCGAGTGGGGCTACAGCCCCAGCATTTT,CASSFRVGLQPQHF
TRBV2,TRBD1,TRBJ2-2,.,TGTGCCAGCATCCCGGGACAGGGAACGAACACCGGGGAGCTGTTTTTT,CASIPGQGTNTGELFF
TRBV2,.,TRBJ2-3,.,TGTGCCAGCTCAGGTCAAGACACAGATACGCAGTATTTT,CASSGQDTDTQYF
TRBV5-1,TRBD1,TRBJ1-2,.,TGCGCCAGCAGCTCTCGTTGGGGACAGGGGTCCGGCTACACCTTC,CASSSRWGQGSGYTF
TRBV6-6,.,TRBJ1-1,few,TGTGCCAGCAGTTACTCCGGGGGAGGCACTGAAGCTTTCTTT,CASSYSGGGTEAFF